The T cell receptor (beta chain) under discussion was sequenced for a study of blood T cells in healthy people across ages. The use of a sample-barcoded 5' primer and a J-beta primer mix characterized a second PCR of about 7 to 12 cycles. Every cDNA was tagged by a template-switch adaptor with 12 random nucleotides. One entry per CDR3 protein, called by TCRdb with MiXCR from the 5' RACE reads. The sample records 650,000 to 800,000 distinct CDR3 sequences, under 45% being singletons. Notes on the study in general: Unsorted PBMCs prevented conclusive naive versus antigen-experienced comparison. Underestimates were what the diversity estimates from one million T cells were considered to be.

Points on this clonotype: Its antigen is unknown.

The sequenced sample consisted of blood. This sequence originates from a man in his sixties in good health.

The CDR3 sequence is CASSFLLRGSYNEQFF. The CDR3 nucleotides read TGTGCCAGCAGTTTTTTGTTAAGGGGCTCCTACAATGAGCAGTTCTTC. The chain couples TRBV12-3 or TRBV12-4 to TRBJ2-1, with a tentative D call TRBD1 (5 bases). The CDR3 is made up of 16 amino acids. V lost 3 bases and J lost 0, with 12 bases in between.